This passage covers 24 T cell receptor beta chains from one sample sequenced in a study of shared clonotypes between healthy human individuals (dated by TCRdb to the early 2020s). Preparation of the library involved the immunoSEQ multiplex PCR assay. The clones in this table, taken by TCRdb from immuneACCESS, are in-frame only. Not every clone is retained; where verified, under half of the shortfall comes from an unresolved V gene, and the cause of the rest is unknown. For this sample there are approximately 1.1 million clones; about 84% appear just once. The top ten clones comprise more than 0.5% of the sample. The material sequenced was memory CD4+ T cells from PBMCs. Explained via the paper, the cell subset or site label denotes: CD45RA-negative fraction. The receptors shown here come from a man aged 18 to 29 in good health. Some clones in this sample may be carry-over from other donors' samples.

The chain has TRBV30 and TRBJ2-7; no reliable D call. V lost 2 bases and J lost 0, with 8 bases in between. Germline CDR1 GTSNPN, CDR2 SVGIG (reference sequence). The CDR3 is made up of 13 amino acids. The CDR3 coding sequence is TGTGCCTGGAGTCAGACTTTCTCCTACGAGCAGTACTTC. Amino acid sequence: CAWSQTFSYEQYF.

This chain connects TRBV5-1 to TRBJ1-3; D perhaps matches TRBD1 (6 bases). V was cut by 1 base and J by 0 bases, with 8 bases left in between. Per the germline V gene, CDR1 is SGHRS and CDR2 is YFSETQ. The CDR3 spans 15 residues. The CDR3 DNA is TGCGCCAGCAGCTTGAACAGGGACTCTGGAAACACCATATATTTT. It codes for CASSLNRDSGNTIYF.

This clone has a single count. The chain joins TRBV7-9 to TRBJ2-1, with D tentatively TRBD2 (6 bases). From germline, CDR1 is SEHNR and CDR2 FQNEAQ (reference sequence). CDR3 length equals 13 residues. V was trimmed by 3 bases and J by 8 bases, leaving 11 bases between them. As DNA, the CDR3 is TGTGCCAGCAGCTTTAGGCGGGGCGATGAGCAGTTCTTC. Protein: CASSFRRGDEQFF.

The chain carries TRBV27 and TRBJ2-3; D unclear. The CDR3 length is 16 residues. The germline V gene encodes CDR1 MNHEY and CDR2 SMNVEV (reference sequence). V was clipped by 2 bases and J by 4 bases, with 16 bases between them. The CDR3 DNA reads TGTGCCAGCAGTTTAATGGGCGCCGGTCGGGCAGATACGCAGTATTTT. It specifies CASSLMGAGRADTQYF.

As to this clone: This likely stems from a read error, as it lies one base from a far larger clone. The rearrangement uses TRBV5-6 and TRBJ2-3; the match to TRBD1 covers 8 bases. CDR3 size: 14 residues. After removal of 4 bases from V and 3 bases from J, the junction contained 4 bases not matched to a gene. CDR1 is SGHDT and CDR2 is YYEEEE in the germline V gene. CDR3 in amino acids: CASSIDRGTDTQYF. CDR3 coding DNA: TGTGCCAGCAGCATCGACAGGGGAACAGATACGCAGTATTTT. The entire variable domain, with the rest obtained from reference TRBV5-6 and TRBJ2-3, is as follows: DAGVTQSPTHLIKTRGQQVTLRCSPKSGHDTVSWYQQALGQGPQFIFQYYEEEERQRGNFPDRFSGHQFPNYSSELNVNALLLGDSALYLCASSIDRGTDTQYFGPGTRLTVL.

The V gene is TRBV27, the J gene TRBJ1-4; 10 nucleotides agree with TRBD1. V was clipped by 4 bases and J by 10 bases; unmatched bases: 9. The CDR3 length is 15 residues. The V gene's germline CDR1 is MNHEY and CDR2 SMNVEV (reference sequence). The CDR3 DNA reads TGTGCCAGCAGTTCGGGACAGGGGAGATCTATAAAACTGTTTTTT. This codes for CASSSGQGRSIKLFF.

In this sample, this clone turned up once. The chain joins TRBV15 to TRBJ2-7; D is undetermined. Germline CDR1 is LNHNV and CDR2 is YYDKDF (reference sequence). This CDR3 contains 14 residues. Trimming took off 1 base at V and 7 bases at J, with 14 bases between the two ends. The CDR3 DNA follows: TGTGCCACCAGCAGAGTGTTAGGGTTCGGGGAGCAGTACTTC. This translates into CATSRVLGFGEQYF. Full variable domain (outside the CDR3, taken from reference TRBV15 and TRBJ2-7): DAMVIQNPRYQVTQFGKPVTLSCSQTLNHNVMYWYQQKSSQAPKLLFHYYDKDFNNEADTPDNFQSRRPNTSFCFLDIRSPGLGDTAMYLCATSRVLGFGEQYFGPGTRLTVT.

V usage is TRBV28 and J usage is TRBJ2-5; D possibly matches TRBD1 or TRBD2 (6 bases each). V was shortened by 5 bases and J by 5 bases, with 12 bases between the two germline ends. In germline, CDR1 is MDHEN, CDR2 SYDVKM. The length of the CDR3 is 13 residues. The CDR3 reads CASSEGGSETQYF. The CDR3, as DNA: TGTGCCAGCAGTGAAGGGGGGTCGGAGACCCAGTACTTC.

The V gene is TRBV6-6, the J gene TRBJ2-1; 8 bases match TRBD2. V lost 3 bases and J lost 6; bases outside the gene matches: 10. Germline V lookup: CDR1 MNHNY, CDR2 SVGAGI (reference sequence). This CDR3 is built from 16 residues. CDR3 loop: CASSYPHGRAGNEQFF. Here the CDR3 DNA reads TGTGCCAGCAGTTATCCTCACGGGAGGGCCGGCAATGAGCAGTTCTTC.

The genes are TRBV4-2 and TRBJ2-3; 10 bases line up with TRBD2. V shed 4 bases and J 4 bases; nucleotides not matched to a gene: 11. Germline values: CDR1 LGHNA, CDR2 YNFKEQ. The CDR3 has 17 residues. This CDR3 is CASSPRTSGVRPDTQYF. Here the CDR3 DNA reads TGTGCCAGCAGCCCCAGGACTAGCGGAGTGCGACCAGATACGCAGTATTTT.

Only a few counts were recorded for this clone. The chain combines TRBV2 with TRBJ2-7; either TRBD1 or TRBD2 may fit D (5 bases each). Trimming took 6 bases from V and 3 from J, leaving 15 bases between them. The CDR3 sequence is 14 residues long. In germline, CDR1 is SNHLY, CDR2 FYNNEI. CDR3: CASSRGGGFYEQYF. In nucleotides, the CDR3 is TGTGCCAGCAGCCGTGGTGGGGGATTCTACGAGCAGTACTTC.

This clone appeared a few times. V is TRBV5-4 and J is TRBJ1-4, with no clear D. The CDR3 contains 13 residues. Trimming removed 0 bases at V and 7 bases at J, with 7 bases between. Germline CDR1 SGHNT, CDR2 YYREEE (reference sequence). The CDR3 spells CASSLGEGEKLFF. CDR3 bases: TGTGCCAGCAGCTTGGGCGAGGGTGAAAAACTGTTTTTT.

About this clone itself: This sample also contains other DNA sequences that code for the same CDR3. The chain joins TRBV5-1 to TRBJ2-2; D gene uncertain. Germline V lookup: CDR1 SGHRS, CDR2 YFSETQ. CDR3 length: 15 amino acids. Trimming cost V 0 bases and J 0 bases, with 6 bases left between them. CDR3 loop: CASSLDTPNTGELFF. CDR3 bases: TGCGCCAGCAGCTTGGACACCCCGAACACCGGGGAGCTGTTTTTT.

The CDR3 DNA follows: TGTGCCAGCAGCCCCGGACAGGGGGCGATTGAAAAACTGTTTTTT. This encodes CASSPGQGAIEKLFF. The chain employs TRBV7-9 and TRBJ1-4, with TRBD1 identical over 11 bases. V was pared by 5 bases and J by 7 bases, with 6 bases of the junction left unmatched. The CDR3 spans 15 residues. Per the germline V gene, CDR1 is SEHNR and CDR2 is FQNEAQ (reference sequence).

J is TRBJ1-1 and V is TRBV29-1; D gene unclear. Germline V gives CDR1 SQVTM, CDR2 ANQGSEA. The length of the CDR3 is 14 residues. V lost 4 bases, J lost 0 bases, and 12 bases lay in between. CDR3 loop: CSVAVPGMNTEAFF. DNA of the CDR3: TGCAGCGTTGCCGTACCAGGTATGAACACTGAAGCTTTCTTT.

This clone was recorded only once. The rearrangement uses TRBV11-2 and TRBJ1-5; D call uncertain. The ends were cut back, 2 bases at V and 5 bases at J, with 10 bases in the middle. The CDR3 covers 14 residues. CDR1 and CDR2 from the germline V gene are SGHAT and FQNNGV. The CDR3 sequence is CASSLIWRDQPQHF. In DNA form, the CDR3 reads TGTGCCAGCAGCTTAATCTGGCGTGATCAGCCCCAGCATTTT.

CDR3 protein: CAWSHVLISPLHF. The DNA of the CDR3 is TGTGCCTGGAGTCACGTACTAATTTCACCCCTCCACTTT. The V and J genes are TRBV30 and TRBJ1-6; D call uncertain. V was cut by 2 bases and J by 9 bases, with 11 bases left in between. CDR3 length: 13 residues. Germline CDR1 and CDR2: GTSNPN and SVGIG (reference sequence).

This chain connects TRBV6-1 to TRBJ1-2, with a possible D match to TRBD1 (5 bases). V lost 8 bases to trimming and J lost 5 bases, with 18 bases between them. The CDR3 runs 14 residues. Germline CDR1 is MNHNS and CDR2 is SASEGT. The CDR3 DNA follows: TGTGCCAGCGTCGAGCGGGGGAAGCAGTATGGCTACACCTTC. It translates to CASVERGKQYGYTF.

The chain combines TRBV30 with TRBJ1-1; TRBD1 is a possible D gene (5 bases). The CDR3 runs 12 residues. Germline lookup yields CDR1 GTSNPN and CDR2 SVGIG (reference sequence). V lost 4 bases to trimming and J lost 6 bases, with 12 bases between them. The CDR3, as DNA: TGTGCCTGGACCCAGGGTGAGGCTGAAGCTTTCTTT. It is translated as CAWTQGEAEAFF.

The chain employs TRBV28 and TRBJ1-4; no firm D call. CDR1 and CDR2 (germline): MDHEN, SYDVKM. The CDR3 contains 17 residues. Trimming took 0 bases from V and 5 from J, leaving 16 bases between them. Here the CDR3 reads CASSLWGPGRENEKLFF. The CDR3 DNA is TGTGCCAGCAGTTTATGGGGCCCGGGTCGGGAGAATGAAAAACTGTTTTTT.

The chain combines TRBV9 with TRBJ2-1, with TRBD2 matching 13 bases. Germline CDR1 reads SGDLS; CDR2 reads YYNGEE. V trimming: 4 bases; J trimming: 8 bases; junction bases outside the gene matches: 9. This CDR3 contains 16 residues. The DNA of the CDR3 is TGTGCCAGCAGCACTCGGACTAGCGGGAGTTGGGATGAGCAGTTCTTC. This gives the protein CASSTRTSGSWDEQFF.

The sample holds a few counts of this clone. V and J are TRBV4-1 and TRBJ1-1; TRBD1 might be the D (5 bases). This CDR3 region has 19 residues. V lost 2 bases and J lost 4, with 26 bases in between. CDR1 and CDR2 from the germline V gene are MGHRA and YSYEKL. The CDR3 DNA follows: TGCGCCAGCAGCCAACCTGACGATCTGGGTTGGGCAGGGCGCACTGAAGCTTTCTTT. Amino acids: CASSQPDDLGWAGRTEAFF.

This clone was seen just once. The chain employs TRBV6-5 and TRBJ2-1; D is ambiguous. Trimming pared 6 bases from V and 0 bases from J, leaving 12 bases between. This CDR3 comprises 15 residues. Germline values: CDR1 MNHEY, CDR2 SVGAGI. The CDR3 protein is CASSRSASSYNEQFF. CDR3 DNA sequence: TGTGCCAGCAGCAGAAGCGCGAGCTCCTACAATGAGCAGTTCTTC.

Only one count was recorded for this clone. The CDR3: CASSHPGQGQYGYTF. The CDR3 DNA reads TGCGCCAGCAGCCATCCGGGACAGGGGCAGTATGGCTACACCTTC. J is TRBJ1-2 and V is TRBV4-1, with TRBD1 identical over 10 bases. V gave up 3 bases and J gave up 5 bases; unmatched junction bases: 6. The CDR3 has 15 residues. Germline V gene lookup returns CDR1 MGHRA and CDR2 YSYEKL.